The rows below give T cell receptor beta chains drawn from one sample of a study of a mutant IDH1 vaccine in newly diagnosed glioma. Measured with immunoSEQ multiplex PCR; TCRdb has only the in-frame clones, and not every one. The sample holds tens of thousands of clones, over 75% seen once. Their cognate antigens are unknown. Material: PBMCs, obtained from a glioma patient whose treatment included an IDH1 peptide vaccine. The receptors come from a man in his forties with glioma. Both conserved end residues are part of each CDR3. D genes are given only for firm matches. Expanded clones are given a class, and other clones once, few, many or no size at all.

NA,NA,TRBJ2-5,TRBV11-2,TGTGCCAGCAGCTTGCACCGGGACCCAAAAGGAGGGACCCAGTACTTC,CASSLHRDPKGGTQYF
NA,NA,TRBJ1-1,TRBV6-6,TGTGCCAGCAGCCACAGGGTCGTGATGGACACTGAAGCTTTCTTT,CASSHRVVMDTEAFF
NA,TRBD1,TRBJ2-6,TRBV5-6,TGTGCCAGCAGCACGGGGACAGGGGTAGCTGGGGCCAACGTCCTGACTTTC,CASSTGTGVAGANVLTF
NA,NA,TRBJ2-2,TRBV27,TGTGCCAGCAGTTTATTGCTGGGGGGGGCGGGCACCGGGGAGCTGTTTTTT,CASSLLLGGAGTGELFF
NA,NA,TRBJ2-1,TRBV19,TGTGCCAGTAGTATAACAGGTACCGCCAATGAGCAGTTCTTC,CASSITGTANEQFF
NA,TRBD1,TRBJ2-7,TRBV28,TGTGCCACCAGGACAGGGACCTACGAGCAGTACTTC,CATRTGTYEQYF
once,NA,TRBJ1-6,TRBV6-5,TGTGCCAGCAGTTACTCGAGAGTCCCAGGGGAGACACCCCTCCACTTT,CASSYSRVPGETPLHF
NA,NA,TRBJ1-1,TRBV7-3,TGTGCCAGCAGCTCCGGCGGGGAAGCTTTCTTT,CASSSGGEAFF
NA,TRBD2,TRBJ2-3,TRBV5-1,TGCGCCAGCAGCTCCCCCTTACTAGCGGGAGGGCCATCAGATACGCAGTATTTT,CASSSPLLAGGPSDTQYF
few,NA,TRBJ2-1,TRBV19,TGTGCCAGTAGTCTAGGGGCCCGCTCCTACAATGAGCAGTTCTTC,CASSLGARSYNEQFF
NA,TRBD2,TRBJ2-1,TRBV27,TGTGCCAGCAGTTCAGGACTAGACAATGAGCAGTTCTTC,CASSSGLDNEQFF
NA,NA,TRBJ2-1,TRBV13,TGTGCCAGCAGCTCCTCCCAGGTTTTTTTTTACAATGAGCAGTTCTTC,CASSSSQVFFYNEQFF
NA,TRBD1,TRBJ1-1,TRBV13,TGTGCCAGCAGCTTTAAGACAGGGGGCATGACTGAAGCTTTCTTT,CASSFKTGGMTEAFF
NA,NA,TRBJ2-1,TRBV19,TGTGCCAGTAGTATTTCTCAGAACAATGAGCAGTTCTTC,CASSISQNNEQFF
NA,TRBD1,TRBJ2-1,TRBV5-1,TGCGCCAGCAGCTTCAGGGGGCCAGAGCAGTTCTTC,CASSFRGPEQFF
NA,NA,TRBJ2-2,TRBV19,TGTGCCAGCCGGTGGACCGGGGAGCTGTTTTTT,CASRWTGELFF
NA,NA,TRBJ2-1,TRBV7-3,TGTGCCAGCAGTGAGAAGGAAGACAATGAGCAGTTCTTC,CASSEKEDNEQFF
NA,NA,TRBJ2-1,TRBV7-2,TGTGCCAGCAGCTTAAGGCAGAATTTCAACAATGAGCAGTTCTTC,CASSLRQNFNNEQFF
NA,TRBD2,TRBJ2-7,TRBV19,TGTGCCACCGTGGGCCCTTTGCGGGGGTACGAGCAGTACTTC,CATVGPLRGYEQYF
NA,NA,TRBJ2-3,TRBV6-5,TGTGCCAGCAGAAACAGAATTAGCACAGATACGCAGTATTTT,CASRNRISTDTQYF
NA,NA,TRBJ2-1,TRBV7-8,TGTGCCAGCAGCTTGGTAGGTGCGAAGGAGCAGTTCTTC,CASSLVGAKEQFF
NA,TRBD1,TRBJ1-1,TRBV13,TGTGCCAGCAGCTCACCAACAGGGGATGCCACTGAAGCTTTCTTT,CASSSPTGDATEAFF
NA,NA,TRBJ2-1,TRBV19,TGTGCCAGTAGTATCATGGATGAGCAGTTCTTC,CASSIMDEQFF
NA,NA,TRBJ2-1,TRBV7-8,TGTGCCAGCAGCTTAGACCCAGGGAATGAGCAGTTCTTC,CASSLDPGNEQFF
NA,TRBD1,TRBJ1-2,TRBV30,TGTGCCTGGAGTGTAAAGGGGGCCGCCTATGGCTACACCTTC,CAWSVKGAAYGYTF
NA,NA,TRBJ2-5,TRBV15,TGTGCCACCAGCAGAGATCGTGCAGGGCGTAGGGAGACCCAGTACTTC,CATSRDRAGRRETQYF
NA,TRBD2,TRBJ2-3,TRBV7-9,TGTGCCAGCAGCTCCCGCGGGGGGGTGGCAGATACGCAGTATTTT,CASSSRGGVADTQYF
NA,TRBD2,TRBJ2-2,TRBV6-4,TGTGCCAGCAGTGATCAGCCGGGGGGGCCCGGGGAGCTGTTTTTT,CASSDQPGGPGELFF
NA,NA,TRBJ1-1,TRBV9,TGTGCCAGCACATCCCGGGGAGGGGTCAGGTCGGCTTTCTTT,CASTSRGGVRSAFF
NA,NA,TRBJ2-3,TRBV18,TGTGCCAGCTCACCACGGGGCAGGGGGACTAGCACAGATACGCAGTATTTT,CASSPRGRGTSTDTQYF
few,TRBD1,TRBJ1-2,TRBV7-2,TGTGCCAGCAGCTTAGCCGAACAGGGGTACTATGGCTACACCTTC,CASSLAEQGYYGYTF
NA,NA,TRBJ2-3,TRBV5-4,TGTGCCAGCAGGCCACCGGCGGGGGATACGCAGTATTTT,CASRPPAGDTQYF
NA,NA,TRBJ1-1,TRBV5-5,TGTGCCAGCAGCCGGAGGCAGGGGATGAACACTGAAGCTTTCTTT,CASSRRQGMNTEAFF